This is a list of T cell receptor beta chains from one sample in a study of T cell responses to AZD1222 COVID-19 vaccine. Libraries were prepared by immunoSEQ multiplex PCR; TCRdb keeps only in-frame clonotypes and omits some of them. The table includes some 130,000 clones, approximately 84% detected once. This material consisted of peripheral blood, taken on day 0 of AZD1222 vaccination. These TCRs come from an adult in good health. Both conserved end residues are part of each CDR3. The D gene is left open where the match is weak. Some rows mark clone size as missing; the rest say once, few, many or name a class of expanded clone.

cdr3_length | clone_size | j_call | v_call | d_call | cdr3_nt | cdr3_aa
15 | - | TRBJ2-3 | TRBV7-9 | TRBD1 | TGTGCCAGCACGGGGACAGAGTTTTCCACAGATACGCAGTATTTT | CASTGTEFSTDTQYF
13 | - | TRBJ1-6 | TRBV2 | - | TGTGCCAGCACGACACGGGGTAATTCACCCCTCCACTTT | CASTTRGNSPLHF
11 | once | TRBJ1-2 | TRBV28 | - | TGTGCCAGTAGACAGGACTATGGCTACACCTTC | CASRQDYGYTF
15 | - | TRBJ2-2 | TRBV5-1 | - | TGCGCCAGCAGTGGGGCTCTGGGGCCGGTCGGGGAGCTGTTTTTT | CASSGALGPVGELFF
13 | once | TRBJ1-1 | TRBV4-1 | TRBD1 | TGCGCCAGCAGCTCACAGGGGGATTCTGAAGCTTTCTTT | CASSSQGDSEAFF
15 | - | TRBJ1-4 | TRBV19 | - | TGTGCCAGTAGTAACCCCGGGGGGCGCGATGAAAAACTGTTTTTT | CASSNPGGRDEKLFF
14 | - | TRBJ2-2 | TRBV6-5 | - | TGTGCCAGCATCATGCACTTGAACACCGGGGAGCTGTTTTTT | CASIMHLNTGELFF
14 | - | TRBJ1-6 | TRBV10-3 | - | TGTGCCATCAGAGCGACGGGATATAATTCACCCCTCCACTTT | CAIRATGYNSPLHF
13 | - | TRBJ1-5 | TRBV28 | TRBD1 | TGTGCCAGCAGTACGACAGGGGCTCAGCCCCAGCATTTT | CASSTTGAQPQHF
16 | many | TRBJ2-7 | TRBV19 | TRBD1 | TGTGCCAGTAGTGATGTGGGGACAGGCCGCTCCTACGAGCAGTACTTC | CASSDVGTGRSYEQYF
14 | - | TRBJ1-2 | TRBV2 | - | TGTGCCAGCAGTGAAGGGTCCACAAACTATGGCTACACCTTC | CASSEGSTNYGYTF
14 | - | TRBJ1-3 | TRBV13 | - | TGTGCCAGCAGCTTAGGGGGGGAAGGAAACACCATATATTTT | CASSLGGEGNTIYF